These 19 T cell receptor beta chains came from one sample sequenced in a study of brain T cells in children with intractable seizures. This sample's time point: blood from clinic visit 5 months post-surgery; TSC patient then seizure free. TCRdb's table, derived via immunoSEQ multiplex PCR, lists solely in-frame clones and lacks some. The sample contains under 400,000 clones, about 93% of which appear only once. The material sequenced was peripheral blood, taken roughly 5 months after surgery. These receptor sequences come from a boy under two years old with tuberous sclerosis and intractable seizures.

V and J are TRBV19 and TRBJ1-2; 9 bases align to TRBD1. Trimming took 2 bases from V and 3 from J; bases not matched to a gene: 4. Germline lookup yields CDR1 LNHDA and CDR2 SQIVND (reference sequence). The CDR3 runs to 15 residues. CDR3 loop: CASSIKTGGHYGYTF. DNA of the CDR3: TGTGCCAGTAGTATAAAGACAGGGGGGCACTATGGCTACACCTTC.

The chain has TRBV6-5 and TRBJ1-2, with D unresolved. This CDR3 is built from 14 residues. From germline, CDR1 is MNHEY and CDR2 SVGAGI. Deletions cut 2 bases from V and 0 bases from J, with 7 bases between. CDR3 in DNA: TGTGCCAGCAGTTACGGAACAGCTAACTATGGCTACACCTTC. Encoded protein: CASSYGTANYGYTF.

The chain carries TRBV5-1 and TRBJ2-1; 14 bases map to TRBD2. J lost 6 bases, V lost 0 bases, and 5 bases had no gene match. This CDR3 has 17 amino acids. In germline, CDR1 is SGHRS, CDR2 YFSETQ. CDR3 nucleotide sequence: TGCGCCAGCAGCTTGGGGACTAGCGGGGGGTCGTTCAATGAGCAGTTCTTC. This codes for CASSLGTSGGSFNEQFF.

V and J are TRBV12-5 and TRBJ2-7, with 8 positions matching TRBD1. The CDR3 length is 14 residues. V shed 1 base, J shed 6 bases, and the junction held 5 bases outside the gene matches. The V gene's germline CDR1 is LGHNT and CDR2 FRNRAP. CDR3 bases: TGTGCTAGTGGTTTGGCAAACGACAGGGGCGAGCAGTACTTC. It codes for CASGLANDRGEQYF.

The CDR3 nucleotides are TGCGCCAGCAGTGACAGACAGGGGGGCTATGGCTACACCTTC. This codes for CASSDRQGGYGYTF. The chain uses TRBV10-2 and TRBJ1-2, with TRBD1 matching over 9 bases. V trimming: 3 bases; J trimming: 4 bases; junction bases outside the gene matches: 3. This CDR3 contains 14 residues. CDR1 is WSHSY and CDR2 is SAAADI in the germline V gene.

The chain employs TRBV13 and TRBJ1-2, with D unresolved. The CDR3 sequence is 13 residues long. With 2 bases removed from V and 8 bases from J, the gap between germline ends came to 12 bases. Germline assignment: CDR1 PRHDT and CDR2 FYEKMQ (reference sequence). This chain's CDR3 is CASSLRSQAGYTF. The CDR3 nucleotides read TGTGCCAGCAGCTTAAGGTCCCAGGCAGGCTACACCTTC.

The rearrangement links TRBV9 to TRBJ2-7; D gene uncertain. V gave up 0 bases and J gave up 6 bases, with 10 bases separating them. Per the germline V gene, CDR1 is SGDLS and CDR2 is YYNGEE. This CDR3 is 13 amino acids long. CDR3 amino acids: CASSVGGFAEQYF. For the CDR3, the DNA is TGTGCCAGCAGCGTAGGTGGGTTCGCCGAGCAGTACTTC. Using reference TRBV9 and TRBJ2-7 for the parts outside the CDR3, the full variable domain is DSGVTQTPKHLITATGQRVTLRCSPRSGDLSVYWYQQSLDQGLQFLIQYYNGEERAKGNILERFSAQQFPDLHSELNLSSLELGDSALYFCASSVGGFAEQYFGPGTRLTVT.

This clone was observed a single time. CDR3 in amino acids: CASSLGPTSTNTGELFF. The CDR3 bases are TGCGCCAGCAGCTTGGGGCCGACTAGTACGAACACCGGGGAGCTGTTTTTT. The chain carries TRBV5-1 and TRBJ2-2; D is perhaps TRBD2 (6 bases). This CDR3 has 17 amino acids. The V gene lost 0 bases and the J gene lost 0 bases, with 12 bases spanning the gap. The germline gives CDR1 SGHRS, CDR2 YFSETQ.

The chain combines TRBV6-2 or TRBV6-3 with TRBJ1-1; TRBD1 matches 9 bases. There are 21 residues in the CDR3. J was trimmed by 7 bases and V by 0 bases; bases with no gene match: 24. Germline values: CDR1 MNHEY, CDR2 SVGEGT. The CDR3 is CASSYSHGGSGGYRGLDEAFF. As DNA, the CDR3 is TGTGCCAGCAGTTACTCGCACGGGGGTTCGGGCGGATACAGGGGGCTGGATGAAGCTTTCTTT.

The V and J genes are TRBV19 and TRBJ1-5; a weak D match, TRBD1 (5 bases). Trimming cost V 3 bases and J 3 bases, with 12 bases left between them. Germline loops: CDR1 LNHDA, CDR2 SQIVND (reference sequence). CDR3 length equals 15 residues. The CDR3 nucleotides are TGTGCCAGTAGTATCGCCCAGGGTATCAATCAGCCCCAGCATTTT. Protein product: CASSIAQGINQPQHF.

J is TRBJ2-5 and V is TRBV3-1 (or the pseudogene TRBV3-2); TRBD2 matches at 7 bases. This CDR3 contains 16 residues. Trimming cost V 3 bases and J 1 base; bases outside gene matches: 8. The germline CDR1 and CDR2 sequences are LGHDT and YNNKEL (reference sequence). The CDR3 sequence: CASSQHPSGLQETQYF. Written as DNA, the CDR3 is TGTGCCAGCAGCCAGCACCCTAGCGGACTCCAAGAGACCCAGTACTTC.

This chain uses TRBV7-9 with TRBJ2-5; 11 nucleotides line up with TRBD2. This CDR3 region has 15 residues. Germline CDR1 is SEHNR and CDR2 is FQNEAQ (reference sequence). Losses at the gene ends were 4 bases for V and 0 bases for J; bases not matched to a gene: 1. The CDR3 DNA reads as TGTGCCAGCAGCTGGACTAGCGGGTACCAAGAGACCCAGTACTTC. This translates into CASSWTSGYQETQYF.

The chain carries TRBV5-1 and TRBJ2-3; TRBD2 matches 8 bases. V trimming: 0 bases; J trimming: 4 bases; junction bases outside the gene matches: 7. Germline CDR1 SGHRS, CDR2 YFSETQ. The length of the CDR3 is 16 residues. The CDR3 here is CASSLAGSGIPDTQYF. In DNA, the CDR3 is TGCGCCAGCAGCTTGGCCGGTAGCGGGATACCAGATACGCAGTATTTT.

The CDR3 DNA reads TGCGCCAGCAGTATCGGGGGTAAAAACAATGAGCAGTTCTTC. Amino acid sequence: CASSIGGKNNEQFF. This chain uses TRBV10-1 with TRBJ2-1, with D maybe TRBD2 (6 bases). Trimming took 5 bases from V and 5 from J, leaving 13 bases between them. Germline V gives CDR1 WNHNN, CDR2 SYGVQD (reference sequence). The length of the CDR3 is 14 residues.

This sequence joins TRBV24-1 and TRBJ2-5, with a weak D call TRBD2 (6 bases). Trimming shortened V by 8 bases and J by 2 bases, and 14 bases separated the two germline ends. This CDR3 is built from 14 residues. The germline V gene encodes CDR1 KGHDR and CDR2 SFDVKD. CDR3 bases: TGTGCCACCACCGACCGGGACTCTCAAGAGACCCAGTACTTC. This encodes CATTDRDSQETQYF.

This clone was found once. This chain connects TRBV7-8 to TRBJ1-2; perhaps TRBD1 as D (6 bases). CDR3 length equals 15 residues. Trimming took off 5 bases at V and 5 bases at J, with 18 bases between the two ends. Germline loops: CDR1 SGHVS, CDR2 FQNEAQ. The CDR3 DNA reads as TGTGCCAGCAGCCCCCGTGGGGGCGCGGGTTATGGCTACACCTTC. Translated, it gives CASSPRGGAGYGYTF.

The chain links TRBV18 to TRBJ2-1; perhaps TRBD2 as D (6 bases). CDR3 size: 14 residues. Germline V gene sequence: CDR1 KGHSH, CDR2 LQKENI. V lost 6 bases, J lost 7 bases, and 16 bases lay in between. CDR3 coding DNA: TGTGCCAGCTCGCCTGCGGGGCGGCCAAATGAGCAGTTCTTC. It codes for CASSPAGRPNEQFF.

The chain is built from TRBV3-1 (or the pseudogene TRBV3-2) and TRBJ2-1, with D possibly matching TRBD1 (5 bases). Germline CDR1 is LGHDT and CDR2 is YNNKEL (reference sequence). Trimming pared 0 bases from V and 5 bases from J, leaving 14 bases between. CDR3 length: 16 residues. The CDR3 region is CASSQDWGEKHNEQFF. Written as DNA, the CDR3 is TGTGCCAGCAGCCAAGATTGGGGCGAGAAGCACAATGAGCAGTTCTTC.

The genes are TRBV30 and TRBJ1-6; 8 bases match TRBD1. The CDR3 loop spans 14 amino acids. CDR1 is GTSNPN and CDR2 is SVGIG in the germline V gene (reference sequence). V lost 2 bases to trimming and J lost 9 bases; unmatched junction nucleotides: 6. CDR3 nucleotides: TGTGCCTGGAGTCGGACAGGGTCAGGTTCACCCCTCCACTTT. Protein sequence: CAWSRTGSGSPLHF.